One and the same sample provided the 5 T cell receptor beta chains below, sequenced in a study of T cells in Graves' hyperthyroidism and ophthalmopathy. The investigators amplified TCR beta CDR3 regions from RNA transcripts. The study used the HTBI primer set for a first-round RT-PCR of the TCR CDR3. TCRdb reprocessed the multiplex PCR reads via MiXCR and lists one record per CDR3 protein. Among fewer than 350,000 distinct CDR3 sequences listed, around 18% were seen once. Sequencing input: blood. The source of these receptors is a woman in her forties with Graves' ophthalmopathy.

Many counts were recorded for this clonotype. The chain recombines TRBV2 with TRBJ1-1; D is uncertain. From germline, CDR1 is SNHLY and CDR2 FYNNEI. The germline V and J ends were trimmed by 4 bases and 4 bases, with 16 bases remaining between them. This CDR3 has 15 amino acids. The CDR3 coding sequence is TGTGCCAGCAGTGGGTCTCGGGGAACTGGCACTGAAGCTTTCTTT. As protein: CASSGSRGTGTEAFF.

This clonotype has only one observation. The chain links TRBV6-1 to TRBJ1-3; 7 nucleotides agree with TRBD1. There are 15 residues in the CDR3. The J segment lost 0 bases and the V segment lost 6 bases, leaving 5 bases of the junction unmatched. Per germline, CDR1 MNHNS and CDR2 SASEGT. This CDR3 is CASRRDRNSGNTIYF. CDR3 sequence (DNA): TGTGCCAGCAGAAGGGACAGAAACTCTGGAAACACCATATATTTT.

This clonotype showed up many times. The CDR3 here is CASSYSTQGHPSNQPQHF. In nucleotides, the CDR3 is TGTGCCAGCAGTTACTCGACACAAGGACATCCTAGCAATCAGCCCCAGCATTTT. The V and J genes are TRBV6-2 or TRBV6-3 and TRBJ1-5; D might be TRBD1 (5 bases). The CDR3 is 18 residues long. V lost 0 bases and J 0 bases, leaving 15 bases between the germline ends. Germline V gene lookup returns CDR1 MNHEY and CDR2 SVGEGT.

The sample holds many counts of this clonotype. This chain links TRBV5-1 with TRBJ2-7; unclear D gene. V was trimmed by 2 bases and J by 4 bases, leaving 13 bases between them. The CDR3 runs to 14 residues. Germline V gene sequence: CDR1 SGHRS, CDR2 YFSETQ. The CDR3 DNA sequence: TGCGCCAGCAGCTTACTGAGCCATTCATACGAGCAGTACTTC. Encoded protein: CASSLLSHSYEQYF.

This clonotype was observed many times. The chain links TRBV29-1 to TRBJ2-7, with TRBD1 as a possible D gene (5 bases). CDR3 size: 12 residues. The V and J ends lost 0 bases and 6 bases respectively, with 9 bases between them. Germline assignment: CDR1 SQVTM and CDR2 ANQGSEA. The CDR3 protein is CSVEDQGGEQYF. The CDR3 nucleotides are TGCAGCGTTGAAGATCAGGGTGGCGAGCAGTACTTC.